The 3 T cell receptor beta chains below all came from one sample that was sequenced in a study of lymphopenia after photon versus proton radiotherapy. Method: immunoSEQ multiplex PCR; TCRdb's copy keeps in-frame clones and lacks some. The table lists tens of thousands of clones, about 85% of them singletons. The source material was peripheral blood, sampled from a patient treated with photon-based radiotherapy. These TCRs come from a man in his forties with gastric cancer.

The genes are TRBV5-6 and TRBJ2-4; TRBD2 might be the D (5 bases). This CDR3 has 14 residues. Germline assignment: CDR1 SGHDT and CDR2 YYEEEE. The V end lost 5 bases, the J end lost 0 bases, and 9 bases lay between the germline ends. The CDR3 spells CASSPGLAKNIQYF. In DNA, the CDR3 is TGTGCCAGCAGTCCAGGACTAGCCAAAAACATTCAGTACTTC.

The gene calls are TRBV11-3 and TRBJ2-7, with 8 bases identical to TRBD1. CDR1 and CDR2 (germline): SGHNT, YENEEA. The CDR3 length is 13 residues. Germline trimming cut 5 bases from V and 6 bases from J; bases unmatched to any gene: 6. For the CDR3, the DNA is TGTGCCAGCAGCAACGGACAGGGTGGCGAGCAGTACTTC. Its protein product is CASSNGQGGEQYF.

This chain links TRBV4-1 with TRBJ2-1; D is possibly TRBD1 or TRBD2 (5 bases each). This CDR3 region has 16 residues. Germline loops: CDR1 MGHRA, CDR2 YSYEKL. Trimming removed 1 base from V and 8 bases from J, with 18 bases in between. DNA for the CDR3: TGCGCCAGCAGCCAAGCCTCGCGTGGGGGATTGGATGAGCAGTTCTTC. This codes for CASSQASRGGLDEQFF.